This T cell receptor beta chain was sequenced in a study of Tregs in tolerant kidney transplant recipients. Overall study findings and caveats: Donor-specific Treg expansion exceeded global Treg expansion in tolerant patients, suggesting antigen drive.

Of note for this clone: Its antigen is unidentified.

This CDR3 is built from 14 residues. The V segment lost 5 bases and the J segment 7 bases; nucleotides outside the gene matches: 10. CDR1 and CDR2 (germline): SGHAT, FQNNGV. Assay: immunoSEQ multiplex PCR; the TCRdb copy retains only in-frame clones and omits some. The sample holds more than 60,000 clones, roughly 98% seen once. V is TRBV11-2 and J is TRBJ1-2, with 7 bases matching TRBD1. This material consisted of CD4+ T cells from blood, taken before the transplant. The TCR originated in a human donor who received a combined kidney and bone marrow transplant. The CDR3 region has the DNA TGTGCCAGCAGCCGACAGCAGGGGGTACTTGGCTACACCTTC. It specifies CASSRQQGVLGYTF.